Shown below are 3 T cell receptor beta chains from a single sample sequenced in a study of identifying expanded T cells in peripheral blood (dated by TCRdb to about 2019). Library construction relied on the immunoSEQ multiplex PCR assay. TCRdb provides this immuneACCESS table in a form limited to in-frame rearrangements. Some clones are lacking; in checked studies, under half of them reflect an unresolved V gene, and why the rest are absent is not known. A total of around 100,000 clones appear in this sample, 85% to 90% of them only once. Less than 20% of the sample comes from the top ten. Sequenced input: blood. These receptor sequences come from a person aged 18-70 years in good health.

J is TRBJ2-5 and V is TRBV2; D is unresolved. The CDR3 is 14 amino acids. Germline V CDR1 and CDR2: SNHLY, FYNNEI. V was shortened by 6 bases and J by 5 bases, with 16 bases between the two germline ends. The CDR3 spells CASRGRREWETQYF. The CDR3 bases are TGTGCCAGCAGGGGCCGGAGAGAGTGGGAGACCCAGTACTTC. The full variable domain, its missing parts supplied by reference TRBV2 and TRBJ2-5, is EPEVTQTPSHQVTQMGQEVILRCVPISNHLYFYWYRQILGQKVEFLVSFYNNEISEKSEIFDDQFSVERPDGSNFTLKIRSTKLEDSAMYFCASRGRREWETQYFGPGTRLLVL.

The chain uses TRBV18 and TRBJ2-7; no reliable D call. CDR3 length equals 14 residues. V was pared by 0 bases and J by 0 bases, with 6 bases between. The germline CDR1 and CDR2 sequences are KGHSH and LQKENI. CDR3 sequence (DNA): TGTGCCAGCTCACCACCGTTGAGCTCCTACGAGCAGTACTTC. Translation gives CASSPPLSSYEQYF.

This clone was seen only a few times. The V and J genes are TRBV5-4 and TRBJ1-6, with D possibly being TRBD1 (5 bases). Germline V gene data show CDR1 as SGHNT and CDR2 as YYREEE (reference sequence). Trimming pared 0 bases from V and 9 bases from J, leaving 13 bases between. The CDR3 totals 15 residues. The CDR3 protein is CASSLVGVSTSPLHF. In DNA, the CDR3 is TGTGCCAGCAGCTTGGTGGGGGTTAGTACTTCACCCCTCCACTTT.